A single sample is the source of the 16 T cell receptor beta chains below, sequenced in a study of CD8+CD57+ T cells in acquired aplastic anemia. The template for TCR beta VDJ and CDR3 sequence profiling was genomic DNA. TCRdb used MiXCR to reprocess the reads, holding one entry per CDR3 protein. The sample consists of roughly 420,000 distinct CDR3 sequences, approximately 70% of them appearing once. Sequenced sample: sorted CD4+, CD8+, or CD8+CD57+ T cells (not recorded which) from PBMCs. The receptor set was obtained from a human donor in good health, serving as a control.

This clonotype was seen once. The chain is built from TRBV12-3 or TRBV12-4 and TRBJ1-6; D not resolved. V lost 6 bases to trimming and J lost 8 bases, with 11 bases between them. This CDR3 has 13 amino acids. CDR3 nucleotides: TGTGCCAGCAGATCCCCAGCCCATTCACCCCTCCACTTT. Its translation: CASRSPAHSPLHF.

J is TRBJ2-3 and V is TRBV20-1, with a weak D call TRBD1 (5 bases). V was shortened by 5 bases and J by 3 bases, with 18 bases between the two germline ends. From germline, CDR1 is DFQATT and CDR2 SNEGSKA (reference sequence). The CDR3 length is 15 residues. CDR3 nucleotides: TGCAGTGCTTACGGTCAGGGCGCCGAGACAGATACGCAGTATTTT. Translation gives CSAYGQGAETDTQYF.

V usage is TRBV20-1 and J usage is TRBJ2-2; 11 bases agree with TRBD2. Germline-derived CDR1 and CDR2 are DFQATT and SNEGSKA (reference sequence). V dropped 5 bases and J dropped 6; count of bases not matched to a gene: 2. The CDR3 is made up of 13 amino acids. DNA of the CDR3: TGCAGTGCTGCTAGCGGGGGGTCCGGGGAGCTGTTTTTT. Protein product: CSAASGGSGELFF.

Comments on this clonotype: A junction end diverges from the germline sequence, so it may reflect a read error. The rearrangement joins TRBV10-3 to TRBJ2-5; tentative D call: TRBD2 (5 bases). CDR1 and CDR2 from the germline V gene are ENHRY and SYGVKD. CDR3 length: 14 residues. This CDR3 reads CAISESADGSPGSF. In nucleotides, the CDR3 is TGTGCCATCAGTGAGTCGGCCGATGGGAGCCCAGGCAGTTTC.

The V call is TRBV7-6, the J call TRBJ2-1; 8 bases map to TRBD1. Trimming removed 8 bases from V and 5 bases from J; junction bases left unmatched: 5. CDR3 length: 13 residues. CDR1 and CDR2 from the germline V gene are SGHVS and FNYEAQ. Here the CDR3 reads CASAQGANNEQFF. In DNA, the CDR3 is TGTGCCAGCGCTCAGGGGGCTAACAATGAGCAGTTCTTC.

This clonotype came up many times. As DNA, the CDR3 is TGCAGCATATCACAGGGGGCGGAAGGCGAGCAGTACTTC. Translating gives CSISQGAEGEQYF. V is TRBV20-1 and J is TRBJ2-7; TRBD1 agrees at 9 bases. Germline V gives CDR1 DFQATT, CDR2 SNEGSKA (reference sequence). The CDR3 loop spans 13 amino acids.

Regarding this clonotype: The junction shows a germline mismatch at one end, possibly a read error. V usage is TRBV10-1 and J usage is TRBJ1-1; D might be TRBD1 (6 bases). There are 13 residues in the CDR3. The germline V gene encodes CDR1 WNHNN and CDR2 SYGVQD (reference sequence). The CDR3 DNA follows: TGTGCCCTGCAGACAGGCTCTAACACTGAAGCTTTCTTT. Protein sequence: CALQTGSNTEAFF.

The chain has TRBV2 and TRBJ2-3; 12 bases are shared with TRBD2. The CDR3 spans 15 residues. The germline V gene has CDR1 SNHLY and CDR2 FYNNEI. J was trimmed by 6 bases and V by 6 bases; bases with no gene match: 7. CDR3 amino acids: CASRPKTSGGDTQYF. The CDR3 DNA sequence: TGTGCCAGCAGGCCCAAGACTAGCGGGGGTGATACGCAGTATTTT.

To note about this clonotype: A single base separates this from a much larger clone, so it may be a read error. This chain joins TRBV2 and TRBJ1-2; D is uncertain. Per germline, CDR1 SNHLY and CDR2 FYNNEI. CDR3 length equals 12 residues. V was pared by 5 bases and J by 4 bases, with 8 bases between. CDR3: CASSFAAYGYTF. The DNA for the CDR3 is TGTGCCAGCAGTTTCGCCGCCTATGGCTACACCTTC.

The chain has TRBV2 and TRBJ2-3; 7 bases are a match to TRBD1. CDR1 is SNHLY, CDR2 FYNNEI, per germline. There are 14 residues in the CDR3. J lost 2 bases, V lost 7 bases, and 6 bases had no gene match. In DNA form, the CDR3 reads TGTGCCAGCATGAGACAGGGAACCACAGATACGCAGTATTTT. This translates into CASMRQGTTDTQYF.

V is TRBV19 and J is TRBJ1-2; tentative D call: TRBD1 (6 bases). The J call may be in error: the DNA end matches TRBJ2-7 better. This CDR3 has 13 amino acids. In germline, CDR1 is LNHDA, CDR2 SQIVND (reference sequence). The CDR3 nucleotides are TGTGCCAGTAGTATATGGGGGCCCTACGAGCAGTACTTC. Its protein product is CASSIWGPYEQYF.

The chain has TRBV6-1 and TRBJ2-5; perhaps D is TRBD1 or TRBD2 (6 bases each). Trimming removed 5 bases at V and 5 bases at J, with 12 bases between. The CDR3 loop spans 13 amino acids. Germline V CDR1 and CDR2: MNHNS, SASEGT. The CDR3 region is CASSRTGAETQYF. The DNA for the CDR3 is TGTGCCAGCAGTAGAACGGGGGCCGAGACCCAGTACTTC.

The rearrangement joins TRBV9 to TRBJ2-3; 9 nucleotides align to TRBD1. The CDR3 covers 14 residues. The trim removed 3 bases at V and 15 bases at J, leaving 14 bases unmatched. Germline CDR1 SGDLS, CDR2 YYNGEE. Here the CDR3 reads CASSATGGNTEAYF. Written as DNA, the CDR3 is TGTGCCAGCAGCGCGACAGGGGGGAACACTGAAGCTTATTTT.

The chain has TRBV11-2 and TRBJ1-5; tentative D call: TRBD1 (6 bases). Germline V gene sequence: CDR1 SGHAT, CDR2 FQNNGV. The CDR3 is 15 residues long. The V and J ends lost 6 bases and 5 bases respectively, with 17 bases between them. CDR3: CASSQDEGVYQPQHF. CDR3 nucleotide sequence: TGTGCCAGCAGTCAAGACGAGGGGGTTTATCAGCCCCAGCATTTT.

The chain combines TRBV7-2 with TRBJ2-3; tentatively, D is TRBD1 (6 bases). This CDR3 has 16 residues. With 5 bases removed from V and 12 bases from J, the gap between germline ends came to 27 bases. The germline CDR1 and CDR2 sequences are SGHTA and FQGNSA. The CDR3 nucleotides are TGTGCCAGCAGCACAAGGACAGTCACAGATACGCAGTATCAGTATTTT. It yields the protein CASSTRTVTDTQYQYF. Looking up the rest from reference TRBV7-2 and TRBJ2-3 gives the full variable domain: GAGVSQSPSNKVTEKGKDVELRCDPISGHTALYWYRQSLGQGLEFLIYFQGNSAPDKSGLPSDRFSAERTGGSVSTLTIQRTQQEDSAVYLCASSTRTVTDTQYQYFGPGTRLTVL.

Comment on this clonotype: At one end, the junction sequence differs from germline, possibly due to a read error. The CDR3 DNA reads TGTGCCAGCAGCGTAGACGAGAAGGAAAAACTGTTGTATTTT. Translation: CASSVDEKEKLLYF. This rearrangement joins TRBV9 to TRBJ1-5; D remains unclear. The CDR3 has 14 amino acids. The germline V gene has CDR1 SGDLS and CDR2 YYNGEE. The whole variable domain, filled in from reference TRBV9 and TRBJ1-5, reads DSGVTQTPKHLITATGQRVTLRCSPRSGDLSVYWYQQSLDQGLQFLIQYYNGEERAKGNILERFSAQQFPDLHSELNLSSLELGDSALYFCASSVDEKEKLLYFGDGTRLSIL.